This T cell receptor beta chain comes out of a study of vaccination and CD4 T cells after COVID-19. Study background: Subjects got two shots of BNT162b2 or mRNA-1273 vaccine. Post-vaccine sampling followed dose two by a median approximately 70 days (range 14 to 241). Overlapping peptides covering the spike proteins of SARS-CoV-2, HCoV-NL63, HCoV-OC43 and HCoV-229E were added to stimulate cells.

Trimming removed 5 bases at V and 9 bases at J, with 26 bases between. This CDR3 has 17 amino acids. Germline V gene data show CDR1 as SGHTA and CDR2 as FQGNSA. An Oncomine TCR Beta short-read assay was used to sequence the DNA from cultured CD4+ T cells. MiXCR was run by TCRdb on the PCR reads, yielding one entry per CDR3 protein. The sample contains tens of thousands of distinct CDR3 sequences, 32% of which appear only once. Regarding time point: late sampling 161 to 241 days after vaccination in a few convalescent patients. Treatment described: roughly 10-day PBMC culture with coronavirus spike peptide pools or control peptides (ViraFEST assay). This clonotype was detected a few times. Its target is not known.

The V and J genes are TRBV7-2 and TRBJ2-1, with D perhaps TRBD1 (6 bases). The material was CD4+ T cells from blood, cultured in vitro, obtained about 7 months after SARS-CoV-2 vaccination. This TCR derives from a human donor who had recovered from COVID-19. CDR3 loop: CASSTVTTRGFGGEQFF. The CDR3 DNA sequence: TGTGCCAGCAGCACAGTCACCACCAGGGGCTTTGGTGGTGAGCAGTTCTTC.